These 13 T cell receptor beta chains were all obtained from the same sample, sequenced in a study of shared clonotypes between healthy human individuals. This table comes from immunoSEQ multiplex PCR, and its TCRdb copy is limited to in-frame clones, with some not included. The table records 600,000 to 750,000 clones, less than 95% of them present only once. Sequencing was carried out using memory CD8+ T cells from PBMCs. Subset in this sample: CD45RO+ cells pooled with CCR7-negative TemRA cells. These receptors all come from a man aged 18 to 35 in good health. Some clones in this sample may be carry-over from other donors' samples.

CDR3 region: CASSLQGYEQYF. In DNA, the CDR3 is TGTGCCAGCAGCCTTCAGGGGTACGAGCAGTACTTC. The J gene is TRBJ2-7, the V gene TRBV14; weak D call: TRBD1 (6 bases). The germline gives CDR1 SGHDN, CDR2 FVKESK. The CDR3 runs 12 residues. The V gene lost 4 bases and the J gene lost 4 bases, with 8 bases spanning the gap.

V and J are TRBV12-2 and TRBJ1-1; whether TRBD1, the table's D call, matches the DNA was not checked. TRBV12-2 is noted as a pseudogene. This CDR3 contains 14 residues. CDR3 in DNA: TGTGCAAGTCGCCGACAGGGGGCGGGGACTGAAGCTTTCTTT. Amino acids: CASRRQGAGTEAFF.

This clone was observed once. The chain combines TRBV6-5 with TRBJ2-5; TRBD1 might be the D (5 bases). The CDR3 covers 15 residues. The V gene lost 2 bases and the J gene lost 1 base, with 11 bases spanning the gap. Germline CDR1 is MNHEY and CDR2 is SVGAGI. The CDR3 here is CASSYLRAAQETQYF. The CDR3 region has the DNA TGTGCCAGCAGTTACCTCAGGGCCGCCCAAGAGACCCAGTACTTC.

The rearrangement joins TRBV6-1 to TRBJ2-1, with D perhaps assigned TRBD1 or TRBD2 (5 bases each). CDR1 is MNHNS and CDR2 is SASEGT in the germline V gene. This CDR3 region has 14 residues. V was pared by 7 bases and J by 3 bases, with 13 bases between. CDR3 sequence reads: CASNEGTLYNEQFF. CDR3 nucleotide sequence: TGTGCCAGCAACGAGGGGACGCTCTACAATGAGCAGTTCTTC.

The chain recombines TRBV4-1 with TRBJ2-7; 7 positions agree with TRBD1. CDR3 length equals 13 residues. Trimming cost V 5 bases and J 4 bases; bases outside gene matches: 5. Germline assignment: CDR1 MGHRA and CDR2 YSYEKL. CDR3 amino acids: CASSEGAGYEQYF. The CDR3 coding sequence is TGCGCCAGCAGCGAGGGGGCTGGGTACGAGCAGTACTTC.

J is TRBJ2-2 and V is TRBV7-9; possible D gene TRBD1, 6 bases. Germline loops: CDR1 SEHNR, CDR2 FQNEAQ (reference sequence). The CDR3 spans 17 residues. Trimming left V 1 base short and J 1 base short, with 13 bases between. CDR3: CASSLVGQGRNTGELFF. The CDR3 nucleotides read TGTGCCAGCAGCTTAGTTGGGCAGGGGAGGAACACCGGGGAGCTGTTTTTT.

This clone was found once. This chain uses TRBV6-5 with TRBJ2-1; a possible D gene is TRBD2 (5 bases). The CDR3 runs 13 residues. The V end lost 9 bases, the J end lost 4 bases, and 13 bases lay between the germline ends. Germline CDR1 and CDR2: MNHEY and SVGAGI. The CDR3 nucleotides read TGTGCCAGTAGCGCAGCATTTTACAATGAGCAGTTCTTC. As protein: CASSAAFYNEQFF.

The chain uses TRBV28 and TRBJ1-5; D call uncertain. The length of the CDR3 is 14 residues. Germline V CDR1 and CDR2: MDHEN, SYDVKM. With 1 base removed from V and 3 bases from J, the gap between germline ends came to 7 bases. The CDR3 sequence: CASSLLAANQPQHF. The CDR3 nucleotides are TGTGCCAGCAGTTTATTGGCAGCCAATCAGCCCCAGCATTTT.

The chain joins TRBV15 to TRBJ2-7, with TRBD2 identical over 7 bases. This CDR3 comprises 15 residues. CDR1 LNHNV and CDR2 YYDKDF come from the germline V gene (reference sequence). V shed 5 bases, J shed 3 bases, and the junction held 10 bases outside the gene matches. The chain's CDR3 is CATSPRRGEYYEQYF. DNA of the CDR3: TGTGCCACCAGCCCGCGACGGGGGGAATACTACGAGCAGTACTTC.

The chain carries TRBV4-1 and TRBJ2-7, with 11 bases matching TRBD2. The length of the CDR3 is 15 residues. V was clipped by 5 bases and J by 2 bases; unmatched bases: 5. Germline CDR1 and CDR2: MGHRA and YSYEKL. CDR3 in DNA: TGCGCCAGCAGCGTGGGGACTAGCGGACCCTACGAGCAGTACTTC. Protein sequence: CASSVGTSGPYEQYF.

The gene calls are TRBV28 and TRBJ2-1; maybe TRBD2 (5 bases). The CDR3 spans 13 residues. The ends were cut back, 6 bases at V and 9 bases at J, with 15 bases in the middle. Per germline, CDR1 MDHEN and CDR2 SYDVKM. The CDR3: CASSSLREAEQFF. For the CDR3, the DNA is TGTGCCAGCAGCTCCCTTCGGGAAGCTGAGCAGTTCTTC.

This chain connects TRBV29-1 to TRBJ1-2; possible D gene TRBD1, 5 bases. V was pared by 5 bases and J by 4 bases, with 11 bases between. The CDR3 sequence is 12 residues long. Looked up from germline, CDR1 is SQVTM and CDR2 is ANQGSEA. In nucleotides, the CDR3 is TGCAGCGTTCTCGGACAACCCTATGGCTACACCTTC. It is translated as CSVLGQPYGYTF. Based on the CDR3 plus reference TRBV29-1 and TRBJ1-2, the full variable domain is SAVISQKPSRDICQRGTSLTIQCQVDSQVTMMFWYRQQPGQSLTLIATANQGSEATYESGFVIDKFPISRPNLTFSTLTVSNMSPEDSSIYLCSVLGQPYGYTFGSGTRLTVV.

The J gene is TRBJ2-1, the V gene TRBV5-1; D gene uncertain. CDR1 SGHRS and CDR2 YFSETQ come from the germline V gene. The ends were cut back, 3 bases at V and 10 bases at J, with 11 bases in the middle. The CDR3 spans 12 residues. This CDR3 is CASSWTGPEQFF. The CDR3 DNA reads as TGCGCCAGCAGCTGGACCGGGCCCGAGCAGTTCTTC.